This T cell receptor beta chain was obtained from a study of B cell selection in AIRE deficiency. The data were produced by immunoSEQ multiplex PCR, yet TCRdb's version contains in-frame clones alone and is incomplete. Of about 25,000 clones listed, roughly 95% are singletons. Study-level points and caveats: About 31% of healthy-donor shared Treg TCRbeta sequences appeared in patient Tconv cells. Shared Treg sequences had shorter CDR3s, biased toward rearrangements with few non-templated insertions.

The sorted conventional CD4 T cells were gated as CD4+CD127+. Healthy unrelated donors supplied the control samples. Concerning this clone: Its specificity is not known.

CDR1 SNHLY and CDR2 FYNNEI come from the germline V gene. The J segment lost 8 bases and the V segment lost 5 bases, leaving 7 bases of the junction unmatched. CDR3 length: 13 amino acids. Sequenced material: CD4+CD127+ conventional T cells sorted from PBMCs. This chain connects TRBV2 to TRBJ1-2; 8 bases map to TRBD1. This receptor was taken from a human donor in good health. The CDR3 spells CASSTQGALGYTF. CDR3 DNA sequence: TGTGCCAGCAGTACCCAGGGGGCGTTGGGCTACACCTTC.